A selection of T cell receptor beta chains follows, all from one sample in a study of cytomegalovirus exposure and HLA in healthy donors. Assay: immunoSEQ multiplex PCR; the TCRdb copy retains only in-frame clones and omits some. The sample comprises around 100,000 clones, over 65% of which are singletons, and roughly 2.5% rests with the top ten. Sequenced sample: PBMCs. The receptors were gathered from a woman aged 18-29 years in good health and CMV-seronegative. Both conserved end residues are part of each CDR3. Each record gives: D gene, V gene, clone size, J gene, CDR3 protein, CDR3 DNA. A D gene is named only where the DNA matches it firmly. Clone size is given for some rows only: seen once, a few or many times, or a class if the clone is expanded.

d_call: -; v_call: TRBV11-2; clone_size: once; j_call: TRBJ2-3; cdr3_aa: CASSFSGRPTDTQYF; cdr3_nt: TGTGCCAGCAGCTTCTCAGGGAGGCCCACAGATACGCAGTATTTT
d_call: -; v_call: TRBV6-1; clone_size: -; j_call: TRBJ2-6; cdr3_aa: CASSDPGQGPSGANVLTF; cdr3_nt: TGTGCCAGCAGTGACCCGGGCCAGGGTCCGTCTGGGGCCAACGTCCTGACTTTC
d_call: -; v_call: TRBV7-2; clone_size: -; j_call: TRBJ2-5; cdr3_aa: CASSGRVTAGRETQYF; cdr3_nt: TGTGCCAGCAGCGGCCGGGTGACAGCCGGTCGAGAGACCCAGTACTTC
d_call: TRBD1; v_call: TRBV7-2; clone_size: once; j_call: TRBJ1-6; cdr3_aa: CASSFRDRNSPLHF; cdr3_nt: TGTGCCAGCAGCTTCCGGGACAGAAATTCACCCCTCCACTTT
d_call: -; v_call: TRBV19; clone_size: -; j_call: TRBJ2-3; cdr3_aa: CASKGFSTDTQYF; cdr3_nt: TGTGCCAGTAAGGGGTTTAGCACAGATACGCAGTATTTT
d_call: -; v_call: TRBV4-2; clone_size: -; j_call: TRBJ1-2; cdr3_aa: CASSPTRNPGQTGGGYTF; cdr3_nt: TGTGCCAGCAGCCCAACACGTAACCCGGGACAAACAGGTGGTGGCTACACCTTC
d_call: TRBD1; v_call: TRBV19; clone_size: -; j_call: TRBJ1-1; cdr3_aa: CASSMTNRGGTEAFF; cdr3_nt: TGTGCCAGTAGTATGACTAACAGGGGGGGCACTGAAGCTTTCTTT
d_call: TRBD1; v_call: TRBV29-1; clone_size: -; j_call: TRBJ1-2; cdr3_aa: CSVDKDRSYGYTF; cdr3_nt: TGCAGCGTTGACAAGGACAGGTCCTATGGCTACACCTTC
d_call: -; v_call: TRBV19; clone_size: -; j_call: TRBJ2-5; cdr3_aa: CASSIGPGGGETQYF; cdr3_nt: TGTGCCAGTAGTATTGGGCCAGGAGGAGGGGAGACCCAGTACTTC
d_call: TRBD2; v_call: TRBV5-1; clone_size: -; j_call: TRBJ2-1; cdr3_aa: CASSISGITDEQFF; cdr3_nt: TGCGCCAGCAGCATTAGCGGGATTACGGATGAGCAGTTCTTC
d_call: -; v_call: TRBV20-1; clone_size: -; j_call: TRBJ1-1; cdr3_aa: CSGGTTDEAFF; cdr3_nt: TGCAGTGGTGGGACAACGGATGAAGCTTTCTTT
d_call: TRBD1; v_call: TRBV28; clone_size: -; j_call: TRBJ1-2; cdr3_aa: CASSLRSQGARDYGYTF; cdr3_nt: TGTGCCAGCAGTTTGAGGTCGCAGGGGGCGCGGGACTATGGCTACACCTTC
d_call: TRBD1; v_call: TRBV19; clone_size: -; j_call: TRBJ2-6; cdr3_aa: CASTQGAHSGANVLTF; cdr3_nt: TGTGCCAGTACCCAGGGGGCACACTCTGGGGCCAACGTCCTGACTTTC
d_call: -; v_call: TRBV2; clone_size: -; j_call: TRBJ2-1; cdr3_aa: CASSLRMEHSYNEQFF; cdr3_nt: TGTGCCAGCAGTCTGAGGATGGAGCACTCCTACAATGAGCAGTTCTTC
d_call: TRBD1; v_call: TRBV30; clone_size: -; j_call: TRBJ1-4; cdr3_aa: CAWAGTGEEKLFF; cdr3_nt: TGTGCCTGGGCCGGGACAGGGGAAGAAAAACTGTTTTTT
d_call: TRBD1; v_call: TRBV18; clone_size: -; j_call: TRBJ1-1; cdr3_aa: CASSPRQGSTEAFF; cdr3_nt: TGTGCCAGCTCACCCCGACAGGGGAGCACTGAAGCTTTCTTT
d_call: -; v_call: TRBV7-8; clone_size: -; j_call: TRBJ1-5; cdr3_aa: CASSYSLSGVPSWPQHF; cdr3_nt: TGTGCCAGCAGCTATTCCCTTTCAGGGGTTCCTTCATGGCCCCAGCATTTT
d_call: -; v_call: TRBV6-5; clone_size: -; j_call: TRBJ1-2; cdr3_aa: CASSLPGQLYTF; cdr3_nt: TGTGCCAGCAGTCTACCTGGACAGCTCTACACCTTC
d_call: -; v_call: TRBV28; clone_size: -; j_call: TRBJ1-5; cdr3_aa: CASTLIGGPFNQPQHF; cdr3_nt: TGTGCCAGCACCCTCATCGGGGGGCCCTTTAATCAGCCCCAGCATTTT
d_call: -; v_call: TRBV6-5; clone_size: -; j_call: TRBJ1-1; cdr3_aa: CASIHRGGMNTEAFF; cdr3_nt: TGTGCCAGCATCCATCGAGGGGGTATGAACACTGAAGCTTTCTTT
d_call: -; v_call: TRBV6-1; clone_size: -; j_call: TRBJ1-5; cdr3_aa: CASSEQGPSSNQPQHF; cdr3_nt: TGTGCCAGCAGTGAACAGGGCCCCTCTAGCAATCAGCCCCAGCATTTT
d_call: -; v_call: TRBV7-8; clone_size: -; j_call: TRBJ1-2; cdr3_aa: CASSFLQGKHGYTF; cdr3_nt: TGTGCCAGCAGCTTCCTACAGGGTAAACATGGCTACACCTTC
d_call: -; v_call: TRBV28; clone_size: -; j_call: TRBJ1-1; cdr3_aa: CASSLQMNTEAFF; cdr3_nt: TGTGCCAGCAGTTTACAAATGAACACTGAAGCTTTCTTT
d_call: TRBD2; v_call: TRBV7-9; clone_size: -; j_call: TRBJ2-1; cdr3_aa: CASSQGTRVLDEQFF; cdr3_nt: TGTGCCAGCAGCCAGGGGACTAGGGTATTAGATGAGCAGTTCTTC
d_call: -; v_call: TRBV19; clone_size: once; j_call: TRBJ1-5; cdr3_aa: CASSNQGYSNQPQHF; cdr3_nt: TGTGCCAGTAGTAATCAGGGCTATAGCAATCAGCCCCAGCATTTT
d_call: TRBD2; v_call: TRBV7-8; clone_size: -; j_call: TRBJ2-7; cdr3_aa: CASSFAGTSGYYEQYF; cdr3_nt: TGTGCCAGCAGCTTCGCCGGGACTAGCGGGTACTACGAGCAGTACTTC
d_call: -; v_call: TRBV7-9; clone_size: -; j_call: TRBJ2-5; cdr3_aa: CASSLGGGTGETQYF; cdr3_nt: TGTGCCAGCAGCTTAGGTGGAGGCACCGGAGAGACCCAGTACTTC
d_call: -; v_call: TRBV18; clone_size: -; j_call: TRBJ2-6; cdr3_aa: CASSPNGPSSGANVLTF; cdr3_nt: TGTGCCAGCTCACCTAATGGGCCCAGCTCTGGGGCCAACGTCCTGACTTTC
d_call: -; v_call: TRBV30; clone_size: -; j_call: TRBJ1-1; cdr3_aa: CAWSAGAWAFF; cdr3_nt: TGTGCCTGGAGTGCAGGGGCCTGGGCTTTCTTT
d_call: TRBD1; v_call: TRBV4-3; clone_size: -; j_call: TRBJ2-6; cdr3_aa: CASSQAGQGISGANVLTF; cdr3_nt: TGCGCCAGCAGCCAAGCGGGACAGGGGATCTCTGGGGCCAACGTCCTGACTTTC
d_call: -; v_call: TRBV7-2; clone_size: -; j_call: TRBJ1-1; cdr3_aa: CASSLSTGNTEAFF; cdr3_nt: TGTGCCAGCAGCTTATCTACAGGGAATACTGAAGCTTTCTTT
d_call: -; v_call: TRBV7-9; clone_size: -; j_call: TRBJ1-3; cdr3_aa: CASSLFELSSGNTIYF; cdr3_nt: TGTGCCAGCAGCTTATTTGAGCTGAGCTCTGGAAACACCATATATTTT
d_call: -; v_call: TRBV5-1; clone_size: -; j_call: TRBJ1-5; cdr3_aa: CASSFSPGNQPQHF; cdr3_nt: TGCGCCAGCAGCTTTAGCCCAGGCAATCAGCCCCAGCATTTT
d_call: -; v_call: TRBV4-2; clone_size: few; j_call: TRBJ1-1; cdr3_aa: CASSQMGEAEAFF; cdr3_nt: TGTGCCAGCAGCCAGATGGGAGAGGCTGAAGCTTTCTTT
d_call: TRBD2; v_call: TRBV7-6; clone_size: -; j_call: TRBJ2-1; cdr3_aa: CASSLGMGRDEQFF; cdr3_nt: TGTGCCAGCAGCTTAGGGATGGGGAGGGATGAGCAGTTCTTC
d_call: TRBD1; v_call: TRBV4-1; clone_size: few; j_call: TRBJ1-4; cdr3_aa: CASSQGTGMNEKLFF; cdr3_nt: TGCGCCAGCAGCCAAGGGACAGGGATGAATGAAAAACTGTTTTTT
d_call: TRBD2; v_call: TRBV28; clone_size: -; j_call: TRBJ2-3; cdr3_aa: CASSFQRGNPDTQYF; cdr3_nt: TGTGCCAGCAGTTTCCAGCGGGGGAACCCAGATACGCAGTATTTT
d_call: -; v_call: TRBV4-3; clone_size: -; j_call: TRBJ1-1; cdr3_aa: CASSQAPGGEAFF; cdr3_nt: TGCGCCAGCAGCCAAGCCCCGGGGGGGGAAGCTTTCTTT
d_call: TRBD1; v_call: TRBV27; clone_size: -; j_call: TRBJ1-4; cdr3_aa: CASSEGQGRFGREKLFF; cdr3_nt: TGTGCCAGCAGTGAGGGACAGGGGAGGTTCGGCAGAGAAAAACTGTTTTTT
d_call: TRBD1; v_call: TRBV5-1; clone_size: -; j_call: TRBJ2-1; cdr3_aa: CASSLVGGLGYNEQFF; cdr3_nt: TGCGCCAGCAGCTTGGTAGGGGGCTTGGGTTACAATGAGCAGTTCTTC
d_call: -; v_call: TRBV5-1; clone_size: -; j_call: TRBJ1-4; cdr3_aa: CASSSDRDTTNEKLFF; cdr3_nt: TGCGCCAGCAGCTCGGACAGAGACACAACTAATGAAAAACTGTTTTTT
d_call: TRBD2; v_call: TRBV29-1; clone_size: -; j_call: TRBJ2-3; cdr3_aa: CSVEDSGLAGTDTQYF; cdr3_nt: TGCAGCGTTGAAGATTCGGGACTAGCGGGGACAGATACGCAGTATTTT
d_call: -; v_call: TRBV28; clone_size: -; j_call: TRBJ2-2; cdr3_aa: CASSFNTGELFF; cdr3_nt: TGTGCCAGCAGCTTTAACACCGGGGAGCTGTTTTTT
d_call: -; v_call: TRBV29-1; clone_size: -; j_call: TRBJ1-2; cdr3_aa: CSVEDKRSLYGYTF; cdr3_nt: TGCAGCGTTGAAGATAAGCGGAGCCTCTATGGCTACACCTTC
d_call: -; v_call: TRBV10-2; clone_size: once; j_call: TRBJ1-1; cdr3_aa: CASNVAGMNTEAFF; cdr3_nt: TGCGCCAGCAATGTAGCAGGGATGAACACTGAAGCTTTCTTT
d_call: -; v_call: TRBV7-2; clone_size: -; j_call: TRBJ1-3; cdr3_aa: CASSWGVGNTIYF; cdr3_nt: TGTGCCAGCAGCTGGGGGGTAGGGAACACCATATATTTT
d_call: TRBD1; v_call: TRBV7-2; clone_size: -; j_call: TRBJ1-5; cdr3_aa: CASSVTGGRYGNQPQHF; cdr3_nt: TGTGCCAGCAGCGTGACAGGGGGGAGGTATGGCAATCAGCCCCAGCATTTT
d_call: -; v_call: TRBV6-6; clone_size: -; j_call: TRBJ1-1; cdr3_aa: CASTRDISNTEAFF; cdr3_nt: TGTGCCAGCACACGGGACATCTCGAACACTGAAGCTTTCTTT
d_call: -; v_call: TRBV28; clone_size: -; j_call: TRBJ1-5; cdr3_aa: CASSFEQPYSNQPQHF; cdr3_nt: TGTGCCAGCAGTTTTGAACAGCCATATAGCAATCAGCCCCAGCATTTT
d_call: TRBD2; v_call: TRBV7-9; clone_size: -; j_call: TRBJ2-3; cdr3_aa: CASSLGTTSLSTDTQYF; cdr3_nt: TGTGCCAGCAGCTTGGGGACTACTTCTCTAAGCACAGATACGCAGTATTTT